These T cell receptor beta chains were read from a single sample in a study of T cell repertoires in cytomegalovirus infection. TCRdb itself ran the reads through MiXCR, one entry per CDR3 protein. The data hold roughly 150,000 distinct CDR3 sequences, with about a quarter observed a single time. Source material: PBMCs. Source of these receptors: a human donor in good health (CMV status not recorded). Some clones in this sample may be carry-over from other donors' samples. Both conserved end residues are part of each CDR3. D genes are given only for firm matches. A clone size is listed for some rows: how often the clone was seen (once, few, many), or a class if it is expanded.

v_gene	d_gene	j_gene	abundance	CDR3aa	CDR3nt
TRBV19	NA	TRBJ2-3	NA	CASSMGQWTDTQYF	TGTGCCAGTAGTATGGGGCAATGGACAGATACGCAGTATTTT
TRBV7-2	NA	TRBJ2-2	many	CASSRRASSNTGELFF	TGTGCCAGCAGCCGGAGGGCTAGTTCGAACACCGGGGAGCTGTTTTTT
TRBV2	TRBD1	TRBJ2-5	NA	CASSVQGKTQYF	TGTGCCAGCAGTGTACAGGGGAAGACCCAGTACTTC
TRBV2	NA	TRBJ1-4	NA	CASRGFEKLFF	TGTGCCAGCAGGGGATTTGAAAAACTGTTTTTT
TRBV6-8	TRBD2	TRBJ2-1	once	CASSYSPISGGSPRRFF	TGTGCCAGCAGTTACTCGCCCATTAGCGGGGGTTCTCCTCGTAGGTTCTTC
TRBV7-9	NA	TRBJ1-1	few	CASSFSGENTEAFF	TGTGCCAGCAGCTTTTCCGGGGAGAACACTGAAGCTTTCTTT
TRBV7-3	TRBD2	TRBJ2-1	NA	CASSPRLAGGFNEQFF	TGTGCCAGCAGCCCCAGGCTAGCGGGAGGTTTCAATGAGCAGTTCTTC
TRBV7-9	NA	TRBJ1-2	NA	CASSRIPTGTAATNYGYTF	TGTGCCAGCAGCCGGATCCCAACCGGGACGGCGGCTACTAACTATGGCTACACCTTC
TRBV28	NA	TRBJ2-3	NA	CASRDSMTDTQYF	TGTGCCAGCAGGGACAGCATGACAGATACGCAGTATTTT
TRBV20-1	TRBD2	TRBJ2-7	NA	CSARSIVGTTPYEQYF	TGCAGTGCAAGAAGTATTGTCGGGACTACCCCCTACGAGCAGTACTTC
TRBV20-1	TRBD1	TRBJ2-7	many	CSATRGSGTDYEQYF	TGCAGTGCTACAAGGGGCTCCGGGACAGACTACGAGCAGTACTTC
TRBV2	NA	TRBJ2-1	many	CASSEGAATNEQFF	TGTGCCAGCAGTGAGGGCGCCGCAACCAATGAGCAGTTCTTC
TRBV7-9	NA	TRBJ1-5	few	CASSPPGRDQPQHF	TGTGCCAGCAGCCCACCGGGTCGAGATCAGCCCCAGCATTTT
TRBV20-1	TRBD1	TRBJ2-1	NA	CSASTIRDRGLDEQFF	TGCAGTGCTTCCACGATCCGGGACAGGGGGCTGGATGAGCAGTTCTTC
TRBV5-1	NA	TRBJ2-5	NA	CASTREGIREETQYF	TGCGCCAGCACCAGAGAGGGGATAAGGGAAGAGACCCAGTACTTC
TRBV7-8	NA	TRBJ2-2	many	CASSLARDGELFF	TGTGCCAGCAGCTTAGCCAGGGACGGGGAGCTGTTTTTT
TRBV29-1	NA	TRBJ1-2	NA	CSASEGVGQGDGYTF	TGCAGCGCTTCAGAAGGGGTGGGGCAGGGAGATGGCTACACCTTC
TRBV6-6	NA	TRBJ2-3	NA	CASRTPVDTQYF	TGTGCCAGCCGTACACCGGTCGATACGCAGTATTTT
TRBV6-2/TRBV6-3	NA	TRBJ1-2	NA	CASRWITGSGYTF	TGTGCCAGCCGTTGGATTACAGGGTCCGGCTACACCTTC
TRBV20-1	TRBD2	TRBJ2-5	NA	CSASAGGWETQYF	TGCAGTGCTAGCGCGGGAGGATGGGAGACCCAGTACTTC